The clone carrying this T cell receptor beta chain was counted a few times. The antigen is not known. This entry belongs to a study of T-cell memory formation after mild COVID-19. Overall study findings and caveats: CD4+ contracting clones were found mainly in CM and EM, and CD8+ ones in EMRA.

TCR alpha and TCR beta cDNA libraries with sample barcodes and UMIs came from 5'RACE using constant-segment primers. MiXCR, applied by TCRdb to the 5' RACE reads, yields one record per CDR3 protein. Among roughly 350,000 distinct CDR3 sequences listed, around 28% were seen once. V gave up 3 bases and J gave up 6 bases, with 12 bases separating them. Germline V CDR1 and CDR2: SNHLY, FYNNEI. This CDR3 is 14 amino acids long. The origin of this receptor is an adult woman who had mild COVID-19 (a few samples of this study predate the infection). Cell type and time point are not known. The source material was PBMCs or a T cell subset sorted from them (not recorded which). The chain carries TRBV2 and TRBJ2-4, with TRBD1 as a possible D gene (6 bases). CDR3 amino acids: CASSDRGAGNIQYF. CDR3 nucleotide sequence: TGTGCCAGCAGTGACAGGGGCGCGGGAAACATTCAGTACTTC.